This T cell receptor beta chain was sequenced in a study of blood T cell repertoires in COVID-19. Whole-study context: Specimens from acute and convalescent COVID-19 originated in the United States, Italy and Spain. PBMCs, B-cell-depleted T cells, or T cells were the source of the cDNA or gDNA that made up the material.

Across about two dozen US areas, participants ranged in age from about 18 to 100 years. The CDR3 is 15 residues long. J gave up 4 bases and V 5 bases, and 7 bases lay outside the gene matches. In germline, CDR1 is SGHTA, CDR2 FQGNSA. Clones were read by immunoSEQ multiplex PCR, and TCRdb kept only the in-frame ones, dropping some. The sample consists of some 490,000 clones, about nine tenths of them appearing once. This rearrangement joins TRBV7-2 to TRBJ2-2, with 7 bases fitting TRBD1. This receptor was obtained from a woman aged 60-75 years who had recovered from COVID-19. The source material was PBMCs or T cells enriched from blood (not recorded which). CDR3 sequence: CASSIRQGFTGELFF. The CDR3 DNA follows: TGTGCCAGCAGCATAAGACAGGGATTCACCGGGGAGCTGTTTTTT.